In this sample, the clone carrying this TCR beta chain turned up a few times. V was shortened by 7 bases and J by 4 bases, with 14 bases between the two germline ends. CDR3 length equals 13 residues. CDR1 is KGHSH, CDR2 LQKENI, per germline. The data are from a study of blood T cells in healthy people across ages. It was with a sample-barcoded 5' primer and a J-beta primer mix that a second PCR of about 6 to 12 cycles was run. MiXCR was run by TCRdb on the 5' RACE reads, yielding one entry per CDR3 protein. The sample comprises 800,000 to 1,300,000 distinct CDR3 sequences, roughly 24% of which are singletons, and less than 0.85% rests with the top ten. These data were likewise used in another study, on T cells of mothers and their children.

The material sequenced was blood. The receptor was isolated from a girl aged 2-10 years in good health. This sequence joins TRBV18 and TRBJ2-7; perhaps TRBD1 as D (5 bases). The CDR3 loop is CASYLDTFYEQYF. DNA of the CDR3: TGTGCCAGCTATCTGGACACTTTTTACGAGCAGTACTTC.